A selection of T cell receptor beta chains follows, all from one sample in a study of blood T cell repertoires in COVID-19. Repertoires were generated with immunoSEQ multiplex PCR, while TCRdb's copy carries only in-frame clones and drops some. Of about 300,000 clones listed, approximately 85% are singletons. The source material was peripheral blood. The origin of the receptors is a woman aged 45-59 years with acute or convalescent COVID-19. The CDR3 runs from the conserved cysteine through the conserved F or W. Each record gives: D gene, J gene, clone size, V gene, CDR3 DNA, CDR3 protein. The D gene is left open where the match is weak. Rows may omit the clone size; those that give it use once, few, many or a size class.

-	TRBJ2-3	-	TRBV7-6	TGTGCCAGCAGCTTAGACGGAGGGCCAAGCACAGATACGCAGTATTTT	CASSLDGGPSTDTQYF
TRBD1	TRBJ1-4	-	TRBV30	TGTGCCTGGAGTAGGGGACAGGGGAATGAAAAACTGTTTTTT	CAWSRGQGNEKLFF
-	TRBJ1-2	-	TRBV20-1	TGCAGTGCTCCAAGCAGGGGAGGCTACACCTTC	CSAPSRGGYTF
-	TRBJ2-7	-	TRBV30	TGTGCCTGGGAGGACTACGGGGGAGGCGAGCAGTACTTC	CAWEDYGGGEQYF
TRBD2	TRBJ2-1	once	TRBV7-2	TGTGCCAGCAGCTCCAGACTAGCGGGAGGCGGTGAGCAGTTCTTC	CASSSRLAGGGEQFF
-	TRBJ2-5	few	TRBV10-1	TGCGCCAGCGAGGGGGGGGAGGGGAGGACCCAGTACTTC	CASEGGEGRTQYF
-	TRBJ2-2	-	TRBV28	TGTGCCACACAGGCCGGGGAGCTGTTTTTT	CATQAGELFF
TRBD1	TRBJ1-5	few	TRBV19	TGTGCCAGTAGTATAAACCACAGGGGGAATCAGCCCCAGCATTTT	CASSINHRGNQPQHF
-	TRBJ2-7	-	TRBV28	TGTGCCAGCAGTCTCATTCGGGGGGAGCAGTACTTC	CASSLIRGEQYF
-	TRBJ2-7	few	TRBV5-4	TGTGCCAGCAGCTTTCAGGGTGGCTACGAGCAGTACTTC	CASSFQGGYEQYF
TRBD1	TRBJ1-2	-	TRBV7-2	TGTGCCAGCAGCATCAATGACAGGGTTAATGGCTACACCTTC	CASSINDRVNGYTF
TRBD1	TRBJ2-5	-	TRBV28	TGTGCCAGCAGTTTATCTAACCCAGGCAGGGGGCTAGAGACCCAGTACTTC	CASSLSNPGRGLETQYF
-	TRBJ2-7	-	TRBV28	TGTGCCAGCAAAGATGGGGAGCTGCACGACTACGAGCAGTACTTC	CASKDGELHDYEQYF
TRBD1	TRBJ2-1	-	TRBV5-1	TGCGCCAGCACCAACGGAGAGGGGGCCACCTACAATGAGCAGTTCTTC	CASTNGEGATYNEQFF
TRBD1	TRBJ1-1	-	TRBV20-1	TGCAGTGCTAGTAATACAGGGGATACTGAAGCTTTCTTT	CSASNTGDTEAFF
TRBD2	TRBJ2-2	-	TRBV2	TGTGCCAGCAGTGAATTGGGCGGGAGGCCGACCGGGGAGCTGTTTTTT	CASSELGGRPTGELFF
-	TRBJ2-7	-	TRBV29-1	TGCAGCGTTGTGGAGGGGGCGGGCTACGAGCAGTACTTC	CSVVEGAGYEQYF
-	TRBJ1-2	-	TRBV6-5	TGTGCCAGCATACCCAGTGTCTCCTATGGCTACACCTTC	CASIPSVSYGYTF
-	TRBJ2-5	-	TRBV9	TGTGCCAGCAGCGTAGCGGGAGTGAAAGAGACCCAGTACTTC	CASSVAGVKETQYF
-	TRBJ2-2	-	TRBV21-1	TGTGCCAGCAATGGACTCTCTGATACCGGGGAGCTGTTTTTT	CASNGLSDTGELFF
TRBD1	TRBJ2-7	-	TRBV18	TGTGCCAGCTCACCGGACAGGGGCCATACCTACGAGCAGTACTTC	CASSPDRGHTYEQYF
-	TRBJ1-5	-	TRBV12-3/TRBV12-4	TGTGCCAGCAGTCCAGGGTTCGATCAGCCCCAGCATTTT	CASSPGFDQPQHF
TRBD1	TRBJ2-7	-	TRBV30	TGTGCCTGGACCAAAAGACAGGGGCCGTCCCCCTACGAGCAGTACTTC	CAWTKRQGPSPYEQYF
-	TRBJ2-2	-	TRBV27	TGTGCCAGCAGTTTGTACGGGGAGGCCGACACCGGGGAGCTGTTTTTT	CASSLYGEADTGELFF
-	TRBJ2-7	-	TRBV28	TGTGCCAGCAAGGTCGGGGGGCTGAGTTCCGAGCAGTACTTC	CASKVGGLSSEQYF